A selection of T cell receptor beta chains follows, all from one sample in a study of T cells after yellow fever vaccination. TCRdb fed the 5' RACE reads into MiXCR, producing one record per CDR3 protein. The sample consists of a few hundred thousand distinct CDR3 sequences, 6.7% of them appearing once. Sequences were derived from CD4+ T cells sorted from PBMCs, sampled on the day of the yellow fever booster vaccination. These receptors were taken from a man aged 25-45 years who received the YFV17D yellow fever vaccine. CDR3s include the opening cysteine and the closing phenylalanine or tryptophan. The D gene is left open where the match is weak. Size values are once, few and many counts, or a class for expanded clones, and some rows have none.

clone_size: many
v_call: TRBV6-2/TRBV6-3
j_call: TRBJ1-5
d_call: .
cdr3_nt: TGTGCCAGCAGGGACCACTTAGGCCAAAATCAGCCCCAGCATTTT
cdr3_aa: CASRDHLGQNQPQHF

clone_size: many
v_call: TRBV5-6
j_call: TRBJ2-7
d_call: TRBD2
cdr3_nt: TGTGCCAGCAGCAGAGGACTAGCGGGGGGATACGAGCAGTACTTC
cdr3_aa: CASSRGLAGGYEQYF

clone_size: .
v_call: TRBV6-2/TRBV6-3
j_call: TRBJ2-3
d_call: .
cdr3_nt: TGTGCCACGACGACCCTTAGTCGTGATACGCAGTATTTT
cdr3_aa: CATTTLSRDTQYF

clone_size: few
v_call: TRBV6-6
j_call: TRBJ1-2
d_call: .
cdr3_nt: TGTGCCAGCAGCCCCAGGGACTCTAGCTACACCTTC
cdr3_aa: CASSPRDSSYTF

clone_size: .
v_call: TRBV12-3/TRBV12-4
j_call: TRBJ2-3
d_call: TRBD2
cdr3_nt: TGTGCCAGCAGCCCTGGGCTAGCGGGGTTCGCAGATACGCAGTATTTT
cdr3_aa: CASSPGLAGFADTQYF

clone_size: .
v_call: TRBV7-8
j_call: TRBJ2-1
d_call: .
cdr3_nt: TGTGCCAGCAGCCCAGACCGGACGGGCTACAATGAGCAGTTCTTC
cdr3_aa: CASSPDRTGYNEQFF

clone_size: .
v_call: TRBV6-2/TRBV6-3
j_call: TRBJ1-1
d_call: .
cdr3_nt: TGTGCCAGCAGGGAGACAGGCCTGGGGACTGAAGCTTTCTTT
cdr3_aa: CASRETGLGTEAFF

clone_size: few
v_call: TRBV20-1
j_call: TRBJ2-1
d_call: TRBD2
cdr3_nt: TGCAGTGCTTCGACTAGCGGGAGATATAATGAGCAGTTCTTC
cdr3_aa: CSASTSGRYNEQFF

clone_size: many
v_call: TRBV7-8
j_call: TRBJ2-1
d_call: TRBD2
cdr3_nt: TGTGCCAGCAGCTTAGCGGCGGCGGGAGTCGGGAATGAGCAGTTCTTC
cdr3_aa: CASSLAAAGVGNEQFF

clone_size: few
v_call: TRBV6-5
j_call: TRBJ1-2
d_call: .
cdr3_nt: TGTGCCAGCAGGGAGGGGACGAAGGGCTACACCTTC
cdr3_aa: CASREGTKGYTF

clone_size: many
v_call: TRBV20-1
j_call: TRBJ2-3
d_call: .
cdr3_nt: TGCAGTGCTAGAGGCGGATCACTAGTTGGTGATACGCAGTATTTT
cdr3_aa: CSARGGSLVGDTQYF

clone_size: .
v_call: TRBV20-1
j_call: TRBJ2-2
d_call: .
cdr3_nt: TGCAGTGCTAGCGGGGGCGCTTCCGGGGAGCTGTTTTTT
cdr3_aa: CSASGGASGELFF

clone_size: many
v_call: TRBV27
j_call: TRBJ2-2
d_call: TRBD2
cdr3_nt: TGTGCCAGCAGTTTATCGCGGCTAGCGGAAACGAACACCGGGGAGCTGTTTTTT
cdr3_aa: CASSLSRLAETNTGELFF

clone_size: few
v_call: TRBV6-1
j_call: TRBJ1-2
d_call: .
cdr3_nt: TGTGCCAGCATGAGGGAAGGTTCCTTTGATGGCTACACCTTC
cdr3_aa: CASMREGSFDGYTF

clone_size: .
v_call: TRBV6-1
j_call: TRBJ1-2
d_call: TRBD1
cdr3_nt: TGTGCCAGCAGTCCTACCGGGACAGGGGCACGTGGCTACACCTTC
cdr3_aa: CASSPTGTGARGYTF

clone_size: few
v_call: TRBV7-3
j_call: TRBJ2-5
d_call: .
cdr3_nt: TGTGCCAGCAGCGACCTCGCGGTCGGGACCCAGTACTTC
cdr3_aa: CASSDLAVGTQYF

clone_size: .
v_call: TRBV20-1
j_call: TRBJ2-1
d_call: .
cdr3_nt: TGCAGTGCCGGAGGGCTTACTGGGAGCAATGAGCAGTTCTTC
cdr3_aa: CSAGGLTGSNEQFF

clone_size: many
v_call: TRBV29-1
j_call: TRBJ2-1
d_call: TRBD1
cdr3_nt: TGCAGCGTCGGGACAGGGGTTCGAAATGAGCAGTTCTTC
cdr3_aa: CSVGTGVRNEQFF

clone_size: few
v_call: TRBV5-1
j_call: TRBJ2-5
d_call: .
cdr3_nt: TGCGCCAGCAGCGGCGGGGTCGGGCACCAAGAGACCCAGTACTTC
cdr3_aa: CASSGGVGHQETQYF

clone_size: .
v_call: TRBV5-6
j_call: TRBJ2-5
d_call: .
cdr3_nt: TGTGCCAGCAGCAGGGGCAGGGACCAAGAGACCCAGTACTTC
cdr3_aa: CASSRGRDQETQYF

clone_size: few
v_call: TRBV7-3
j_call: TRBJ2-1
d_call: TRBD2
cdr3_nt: TGTGCCAGCAGTTTAAGCGGGAGTCCCCACAATGAGCAGTTCTTC
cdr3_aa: CASSLSGSPHNEQFF

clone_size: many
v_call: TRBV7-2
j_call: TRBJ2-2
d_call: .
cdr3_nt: TGTGCCAGCAGCTACGCCCGCACCGGGGAGCTGTTTTTT
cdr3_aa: CASSYARTGELFF

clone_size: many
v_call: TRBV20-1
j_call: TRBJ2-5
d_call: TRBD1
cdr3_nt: TGCAGTGCACCTCGGACAGGGGGTTTAGAGACCCAGTACTTC
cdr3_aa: CSAPRTGGLETQYF

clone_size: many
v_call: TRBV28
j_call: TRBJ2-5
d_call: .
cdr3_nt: TGTGCCAGCAGTTCCAACTTGGAGACCCAGTACTTC
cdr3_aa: CASSSNLETQYF

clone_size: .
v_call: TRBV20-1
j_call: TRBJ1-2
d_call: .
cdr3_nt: TGCAGTGCTAGTGAGAGTGCCGTAGACTATGGCTACACCTTC
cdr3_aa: CSASESAVDYGYTF

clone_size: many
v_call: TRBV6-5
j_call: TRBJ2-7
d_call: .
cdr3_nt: TGTGCCAGCAGTTACAGGACTCACTACGAGCAGTACTTC
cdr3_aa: CASSYRTHYEQYF

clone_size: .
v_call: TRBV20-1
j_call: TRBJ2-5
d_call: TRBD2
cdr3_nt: TGCAGTGCTTACCTAGCGGGAGGACAAGAGACCCAGTACTTC
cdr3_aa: CSAYLAGGQETQYF

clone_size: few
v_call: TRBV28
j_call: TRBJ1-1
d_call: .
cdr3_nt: TGTGCCAGCCATGGCACGGGGGCGGGGGCGGTGGCTGAAGCTTTCTTT
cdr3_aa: CASHGTGAGAVAEAFF

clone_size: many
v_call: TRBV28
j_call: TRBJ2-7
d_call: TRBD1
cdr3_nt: TGTGCCAGCAGTTCTCCCGGACAGGTCATCTACGAGCAGTACTTC
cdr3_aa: CASSSPGQVIYEQYF

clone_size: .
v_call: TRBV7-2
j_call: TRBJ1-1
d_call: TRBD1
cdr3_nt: TGTGCCAGCAGCACCCGACAGGGTTTCACTGAAGCTTTCTTT
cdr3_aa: CASSTRQGFTEAFF

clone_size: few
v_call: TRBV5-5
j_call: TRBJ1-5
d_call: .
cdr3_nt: TGTGCCAGCAGCGCTCAGGGCGGCAATCAGCCCCAGCATTTT
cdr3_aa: CASSAQGGNQPQHF

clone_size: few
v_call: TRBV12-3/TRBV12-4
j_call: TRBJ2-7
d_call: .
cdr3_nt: TGTGCCAGGGGGATTTACGAGCAGTACTTC
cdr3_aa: CARGIYEQYF

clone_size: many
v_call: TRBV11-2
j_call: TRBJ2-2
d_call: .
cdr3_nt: TGTGCCAGCAGCCACTCAAACGGGGAGCTGTTTTTT
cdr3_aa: CASSHSNGELFF

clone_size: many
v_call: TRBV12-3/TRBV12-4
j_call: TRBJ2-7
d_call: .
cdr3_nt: TGTGCCAGCACCCCCCCGAACAGTAACTACGAGCAGTACTTC
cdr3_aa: CASTPPNSNYEQYF

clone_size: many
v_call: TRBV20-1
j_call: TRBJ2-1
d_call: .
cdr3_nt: TGCAGTGCCCCGGAGGGACCAAACTACAATGAGCAGTTCTTC
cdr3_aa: CSAPEGPNYNEQFF

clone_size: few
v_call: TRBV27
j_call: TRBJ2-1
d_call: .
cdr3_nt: TGTGCCAGCAGCCGGGAAGTCCGCTACAATGAGCAGTTCTTC
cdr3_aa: CASSREVRYNEQFF

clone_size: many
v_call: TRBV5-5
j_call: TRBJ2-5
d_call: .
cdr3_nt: TGTGCCAGCAGCTTCAGAATAGGGCTGCAAGAGACCCAGTACTTC
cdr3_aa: CASSFRIGLQETQYF

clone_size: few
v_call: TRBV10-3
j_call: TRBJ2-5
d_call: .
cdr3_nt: TGTGCCACCACCGGACCCCGGCAAGAGACCCAGTACTTC
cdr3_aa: CATTGPRQETQYF

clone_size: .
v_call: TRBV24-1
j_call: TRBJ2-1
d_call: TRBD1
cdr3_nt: TGTGCCACCAGTGATTTGTCACAGGGGTCGTGGGAGCAGTTCTTC
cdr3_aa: CATSDLSQGSWEQFF